This T cell receptor beta chain is drawn from a study of long-term antiretroviral therapy in people with HIV. Study-wide results and limits: Dominance of pre-ART expanded clones persisted, fluctuating and often declining after ART.

The assay used was immunoSEQ (version v3.0), run at survey level. Sequencing aimed to cover roughly 40,000-50,000 T-cell genomes per sample. Sequencing used immunoSEQ multiplex PCR; TCRdb keeps in-frame clones, though not all of them. The repertoire holds 30,000 to 40,000 clones, around nine tenths seen once, with around 13% in the top ten. The CDR3 sequence is 15 residues long. The V end lost 4 bases, the J end lost 7 bases, and 17 bases lay between the germline ends. Germline V gene sequence: CDR1 SGHRS, CDR2 YFSETQ. No fewer than two post-ART and no fewer than one pre-ART PBMC samples existed for each donor. Remarks on this clone: Its cognate antigen is unknown.

The clonotype originates from a man in his late teens or twenties with HIV. The specimen comprised unsorted PBMCs, sampled 1.1 years after starting antiretroviral therapy. The chain is built from TRBV5-1 and TRBJ1-4; weak D call: TRBD1 (6 bases). CDR3 DNA: TGCGCCAGCAGCGGGCCGAGAGGGGGTGGTGAAAAACTGTTTTTT. The encoded protein is CASSGPRGGGEKLFF.